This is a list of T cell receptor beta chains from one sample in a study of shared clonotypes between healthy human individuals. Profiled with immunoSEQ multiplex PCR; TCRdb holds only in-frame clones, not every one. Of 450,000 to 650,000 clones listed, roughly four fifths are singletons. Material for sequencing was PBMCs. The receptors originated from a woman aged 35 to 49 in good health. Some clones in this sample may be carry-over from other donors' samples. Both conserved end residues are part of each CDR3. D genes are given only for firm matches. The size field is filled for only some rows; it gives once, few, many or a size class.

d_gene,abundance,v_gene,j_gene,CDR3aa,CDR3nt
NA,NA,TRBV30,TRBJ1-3,CAWTGAGSSGNTIYF,TGTGCCTGGACAGGGGCGGGAAGCTCTGGAAACACCATATATTTT
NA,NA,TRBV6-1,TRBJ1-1,CASSPRGGTEAFF,TGTGCCAGCAGCCCTCGCGGAGGCACTGAAGCTTTCTTT
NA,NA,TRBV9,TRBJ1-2,CASSVVTETNYGYTF,TGTGCCAGCAGCGTAGTAACAGAAACTAACTATGGCTACACCTTC
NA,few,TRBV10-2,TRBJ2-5,CASSETRGTFAQYF,TGCGCCAGCAGTGAGACAAGGGGGACTTTCGCTCAGTACTTC
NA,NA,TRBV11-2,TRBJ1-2,CASTRGARRDYGYTF,TGTGCCAGCACCCGGGGGGCCCGGCGGGACTATGGCTACACCTTC
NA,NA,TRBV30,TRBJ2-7,CAWSDRQIYYEQYF,TGTGCCTGGAGTGACCGACAGATCTACTACGAGCAGTACTTC
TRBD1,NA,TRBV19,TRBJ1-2,CACTGQGISGYGYTF,TGTGCCTGCACGGGACAGGGAATTAGTGGCTATGGCTACACCTTC
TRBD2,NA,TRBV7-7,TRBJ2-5,CASSLGGGIETQYF,TGTGCCAGCAGCCTCGGGGGGGGAATTGAGACCCAGTACTTC
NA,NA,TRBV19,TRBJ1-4,CASTGRAGKLFF,TGTGCCAGTACGGGGAGGGCGGGGAAACTGTTTTTT
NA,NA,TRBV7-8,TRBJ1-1,CASTLSEVGHTEAFF,TGTGCCAGCACTCTATCGGAGGTTGGTCATACTGAAGCTTTCTTT
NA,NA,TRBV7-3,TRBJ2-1,CASSLSGVNNEQFF,TGTGCCAGCAGCTTATCCGGGGTCAACAATGAGCAGTTCTTC
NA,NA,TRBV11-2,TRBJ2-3,CASSMLMVDTQYF,TGTGCCAGCAGCATGTTAATGGTAGATACGCAGTATTTT
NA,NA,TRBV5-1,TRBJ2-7,CASSLAGGPYEQYF,TGCGCCAGCAGCTTGGCAGGGGGGCCCTACGAGCAGTACTTC
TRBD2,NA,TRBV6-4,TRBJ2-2,CASSALADWGELFF,TGTGCCAGCAGTGCCCTAGCGGATTGGGGGGAGCTGTTTTTT
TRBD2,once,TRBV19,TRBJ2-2,CASSMVGRAVGELFF,TGTGCCAGTAGTATGGTCGGGAGGGCCGTCGGGGAGCTGTTTTTT
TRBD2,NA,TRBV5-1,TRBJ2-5,CASSLSAGGPETQYF,TGCGCCAGCAGCTTGTCGGCGGGAGGGCCGGAGACCCAGTACTTC
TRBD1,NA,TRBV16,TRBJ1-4,CASSPQGENEKLFF,TGTGCCAGCAGCCCGCAGGGGGAAAATGAAAAACTGTTTTTT
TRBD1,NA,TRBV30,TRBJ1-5,CAWRGTGNGNQPQHF,TGTGCCTGGAGGGGGACAGGCAACGGCAATCAGCCCCAGCATTTT
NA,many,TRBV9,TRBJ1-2,CASSDPTANYGYTF,TGTGCCAGCAGCGACCCAACAGCTAACTATGGCTACACCTTC
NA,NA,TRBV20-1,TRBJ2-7,CSAQGGYEQYF,TGCAGTGCCCAAGGGGGGTACGAGCAGTACTTC
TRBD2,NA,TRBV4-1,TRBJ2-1,CASSPQGLASDYNEQFF,TGCGCCAGCAGCCCCCAGGGACTAGCGAGCGACTACAATGAGCAGTTCTTC
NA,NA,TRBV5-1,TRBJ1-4,CASSQDSSGEKLFF,TGCGCCAGCAGCCAGGACTCGTCTGGAGAAAAACTGTTTTTT
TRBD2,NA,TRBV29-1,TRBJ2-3,CSVGSSGITDTQYF,TGCAGCGTTGGCTCGAGCGGGATCACAGATACGCAGTATTTT
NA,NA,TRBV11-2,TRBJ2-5,CASSLPLNQETQYF,TGTGCCAGCAGCTTACCCCTTAACCAGGAGACCCAGTACTTC